The T cell receptor beta chain under discussion was sequenced for a study of shared clonotypes between healthy human individuals. The CDR3 has 15 amino acids. Germline V lookup: CDR1 LNHDA, CDR2 SQIVND (reference sequence). Trimming at V came to 4 bases and at J to 3 bases, leaving 6 bases not matched to a gene. This clone was seen many times. Sequenced by immunoSEQ multiplex PCR; TCRdb stores in-frame clones only, minus some. This table has about 680,000 clones, approximately 75% appearing once. Source material: memory CD4+ T cells sorted from blood. As for subset: CD45RA-negative fraction. This sequence originates from a woman in her 30s in good health. The genes are TRBV19 and TRBJ1-2; the match to TRBD1 covers 9 bases. Here the CDR3 DNA reads TGTGCCAGTAGTACCGGGACAGGGTCTTACTATGGCTACACCTTC. Its protein is CASSTGTGSYYGYTF. Using reference TRBV19 and TRBJ1-2 for the parts outside the CDR3, the full variable domain is DGGITQSPKYLFRKEGQNVTLSCEQNLNHDAMYWYRQDPGQGLRLIYYSQIVNDFQKGDIAEGYSVSREKKESFPLTVTSAQKNPTAFYLCASSTGTGSYYGYTFGSGTRLTVV.